Presented here are 9 T cell receptor beta chains from one specimen sequenced in a study of blood T cell repertoires in COVID-19. The repertoire was sequenced with immunoSEQ multiplex PCR; TCRdb's copy has only in-frame clones and lacks some. The sample has approximately 260,000 clones; just under 85% are singletons. The sequencing input was peripheral blood. These receptors originate from an elderly woman with acute or convalescent COVID-19.

This clone was detected only a few times. The chain couples TRBV5-1 to TRBJ2-2, with D possibly matching TRBD2 (5 bases). The CDR3 spans 14 residues. The V end lost 6 bases, the J end lost 1 base, and 10 bases lay between the germline ends. Per germline, CDR1 SGHRS and CDR2 YFSETQ. The CDR3 DNA reads TGCGCCAGCAACGACGGGGAGAACACCGGGGAGCTGTTTTTT. Residues: CASNDGENTGELFF.

This CDR3 reads CASRGAGGLSYEQYF. The CDR3 coding sequence is TGTGCCAGCAGAGGGGCCGGGGGACTCTCCTACGAGCAGTACTTC. The chain links TRBV11-2 to TRBJ2-7; D possibly corresponds to TRBD2 (6 bases). Trimming pared 6 bases from V and 0 bases from J, leaving 15 bases between. Germline V gene lookup returns CDR1 SGHAT and CDR2 FQNNGV. The CDR3 totals 15 residues.

The CDR3 DNA is TGTGCCAGCAGCCTCGGACAGGGGAGCTATGGCTACACCTTC. Translated, it gives CASSLGQGSYGYTF. The chain employs TRBV6-5 and TRBJ1-2; 9 bases match TRBD1. The CDR3 is 14 amino acids. Germline CDR1 MNHEY, CDR2 SVGAGI. The ends lost 6 bases at V and 4 bases at J; junction bases unmatched: 6.

CDR3 DNA: TGTGCCAGTAGTATAGTGGGGACTAGCGGGGGGAGTGAGCAGTTCTTC. Translation: CASSIVGTSGGSEQFF. The chain carries TRBV19 and TRBJ2-1, with 15 nucleotides matching TRBD2. The junction had 4 bases not matched to a gene; V was cut back by 1 base and J by 9 bases. The CDR3 has 16 amino acids. The germline V gene has CDR1 LNHDA and CDR2 SQIVND (reference sequence).

The chain uses TRBV2 and TRBJ1-4, with D unresolved. This CDR3 has 14 residues. Trimming removed 7 bases from V and 7 bases from J, with 16 bases in between. Per germline, CDR1 SNHLY and CDR2 FYNNEI. The CDR3 spells CASNRRGYGEKLFF. The DNA of the CDR3 is TGTGCCAGCAATAGAAGAGGGTACGGTGAAAAACTGTTTTTT.

The gene calls are TRBV7-2 and TRBJ1-4; D might be TRBD1 (5 bases). The CDR3 is 14 amino acids. Germline CDR1 reads SGHTA; CDR2 reads FQGNSA. Deletions cut 2 bases from V and 8 bases from J, with 12 bases between. CDR3 DNA sequence: TGTGCCAGCAGCTTATATCGGGGGAGCGAAAAACTGTTTTTT. Translating it yields CASSLYRGSEKLFF.

V and J are TRBV3-1 (or the pseudogene TRBV3-2) and TRBJ2-1; possibly TRBD2 for D (6 bases). Trimming removed 1 base from V and 7 bases from J, with 14 bases in between. In germline, CDR1 is LGHDT, CDR2 YNNKEL (reference sequence). The CDR3 extends over 15 amino acids. CDR3 residues: CASSQGRTIKNEQFF. CDR3 sequence (DNA): TGTGCCAGCAGCCAAGGGAGGACTATCAAAAATGAGCAGTTCTTC.

The rearrangement links TRBV7-2 to TRBJ2-7; 7 bases align to TRBD1. After removal of 2 bases from V and 5 bases from J, the junction contained 3 bases not matched to a gene. The CDR3 covers 13 residues. Germline V gene sequence: CDR1 SGHTA, CDR2 FQGNSA. The CDR3 DNA is TGTGCCAGCAGCTTACGCCAGGGGGACGAGCAGTACTTC. It encodes CASSLRQGDEQYF.

The chain combines TRBV7-2 with TRBJ2-7; 11 bases align to TRBD2. Germline lookup yields CDR1 SGHTA and CDR2 FQGNSA. The J segment lost 4 bases and the V segment lost 1 base, leaving 3 bases of the junction unmatched. The CDR3 has 15 residues. The CDR3 DNA is TGTGCCAGCAGCTTAGGACTAGCGGGGCCATACGAGCAGTACTTC. Its translation: CASSLGLAGPYEQYF.